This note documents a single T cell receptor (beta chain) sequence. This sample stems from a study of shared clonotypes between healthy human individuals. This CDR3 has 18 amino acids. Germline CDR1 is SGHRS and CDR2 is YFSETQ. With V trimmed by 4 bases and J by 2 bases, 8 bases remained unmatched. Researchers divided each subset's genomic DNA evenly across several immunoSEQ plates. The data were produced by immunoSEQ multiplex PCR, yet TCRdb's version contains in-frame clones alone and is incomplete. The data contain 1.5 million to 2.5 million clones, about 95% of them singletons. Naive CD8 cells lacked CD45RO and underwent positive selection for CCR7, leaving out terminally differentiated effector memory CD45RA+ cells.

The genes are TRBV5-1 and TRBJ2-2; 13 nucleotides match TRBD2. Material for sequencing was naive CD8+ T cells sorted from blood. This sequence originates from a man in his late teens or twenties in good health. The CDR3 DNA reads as TGCGCCAGCAGCCCGGGACTAGCGGGGATGGCTAACACCGGGGAGCTGTTTTTT. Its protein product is CASSPGLAGMANTGELFF.